The clone carrying this T cell receptor beta chain came up many times. Its antigen is unknown. Trimming removed 7 bases at V and 6 bases at J, with 15 bases between. The CDR3 has 13 residues. Researchers built TCR beta libraries using quantitative 5'-RACE with molecular barcodes. Each CDR3 protein gets one entry after TCRdb re-called the 5' RACE reads with MiXCR. This table holds 250,000 to 350,000 distinct CDR3 sequences, 20% found once. These data come from a study of CD8 T cells in ankylosing spondylitis. Findings and caveats of the study: Significant enrichment of disease-linked clones was reported in matched ankylosing spondylitis synovial fluid. One TCR beta motif, made up of about 8 highly homologous variants, appeared characteristic of ankylosing spondylitis blood.

The sequencing input was blood, either unsorted or a sorted T cell fraction (not recorded which). The sequence was collected from a male donor with ankylosing spondylitis or in good health (not recorded which). The chain joins TRBV12-3 or TRBV12-4 to TRBJ1-1, with D possibly matching TRBD1 (6 bases). The CDR3, as DNA: TGTGCCAGCACCCGGGACACGGGTTCTGAAGCTTTCTTT. Protein product: CASTRDTGSEAFF.